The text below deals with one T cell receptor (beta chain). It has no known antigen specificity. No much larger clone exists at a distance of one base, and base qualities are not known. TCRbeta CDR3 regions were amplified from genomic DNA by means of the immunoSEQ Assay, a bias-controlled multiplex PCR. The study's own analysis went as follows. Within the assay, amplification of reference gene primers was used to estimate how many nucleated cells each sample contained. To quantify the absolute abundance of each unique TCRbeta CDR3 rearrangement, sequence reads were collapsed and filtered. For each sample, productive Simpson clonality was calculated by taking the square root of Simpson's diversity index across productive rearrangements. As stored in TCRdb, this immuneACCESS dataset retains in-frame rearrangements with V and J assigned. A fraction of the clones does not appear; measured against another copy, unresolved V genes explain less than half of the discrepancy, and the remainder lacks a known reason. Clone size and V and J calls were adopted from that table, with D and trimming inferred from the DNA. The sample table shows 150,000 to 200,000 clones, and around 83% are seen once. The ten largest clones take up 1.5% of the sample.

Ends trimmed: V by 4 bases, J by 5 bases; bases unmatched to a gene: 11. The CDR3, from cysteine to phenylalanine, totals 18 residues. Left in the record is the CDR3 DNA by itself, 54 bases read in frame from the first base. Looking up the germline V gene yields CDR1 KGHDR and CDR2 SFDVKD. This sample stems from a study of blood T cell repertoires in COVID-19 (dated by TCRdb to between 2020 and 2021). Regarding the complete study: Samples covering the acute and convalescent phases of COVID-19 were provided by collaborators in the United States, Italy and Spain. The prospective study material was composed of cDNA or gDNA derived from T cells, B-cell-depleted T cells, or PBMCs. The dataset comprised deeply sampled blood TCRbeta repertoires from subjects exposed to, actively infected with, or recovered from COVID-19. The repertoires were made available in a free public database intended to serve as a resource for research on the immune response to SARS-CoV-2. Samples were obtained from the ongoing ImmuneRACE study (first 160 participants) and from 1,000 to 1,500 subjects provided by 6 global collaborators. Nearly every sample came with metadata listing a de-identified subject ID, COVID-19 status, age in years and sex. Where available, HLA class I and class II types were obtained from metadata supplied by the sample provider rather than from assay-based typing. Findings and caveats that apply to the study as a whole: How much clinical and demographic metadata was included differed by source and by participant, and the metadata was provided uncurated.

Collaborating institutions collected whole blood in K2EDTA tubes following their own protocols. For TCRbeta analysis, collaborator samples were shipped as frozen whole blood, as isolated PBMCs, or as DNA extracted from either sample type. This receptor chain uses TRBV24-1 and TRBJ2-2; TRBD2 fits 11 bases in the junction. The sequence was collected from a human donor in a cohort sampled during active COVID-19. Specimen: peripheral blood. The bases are TGTGCCACCAGTGAGGTGGGCCTAGCGGGAGGTCGGACCGGGGAGCTGTTTTTT. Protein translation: CATSEVGLAGGRTGELFF.